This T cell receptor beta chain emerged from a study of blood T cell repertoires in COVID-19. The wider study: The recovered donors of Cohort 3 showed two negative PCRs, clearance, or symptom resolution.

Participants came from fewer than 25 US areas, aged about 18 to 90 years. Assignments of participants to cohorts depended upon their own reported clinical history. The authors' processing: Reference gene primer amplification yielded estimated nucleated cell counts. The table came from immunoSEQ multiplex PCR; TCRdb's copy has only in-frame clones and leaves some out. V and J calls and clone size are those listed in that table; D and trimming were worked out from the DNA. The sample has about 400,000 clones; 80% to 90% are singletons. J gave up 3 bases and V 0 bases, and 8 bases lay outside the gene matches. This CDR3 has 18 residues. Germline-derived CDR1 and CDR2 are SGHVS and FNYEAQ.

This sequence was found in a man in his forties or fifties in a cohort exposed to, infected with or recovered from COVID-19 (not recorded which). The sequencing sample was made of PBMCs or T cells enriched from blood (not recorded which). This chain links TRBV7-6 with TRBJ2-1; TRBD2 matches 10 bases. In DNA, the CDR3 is TGTGCCAGCAGCTTAGCGTCCCCTAGCGGGAGATTCTACAATGAGCAGTTCTTC. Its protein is CASSLASPSGRFYNEQFF.